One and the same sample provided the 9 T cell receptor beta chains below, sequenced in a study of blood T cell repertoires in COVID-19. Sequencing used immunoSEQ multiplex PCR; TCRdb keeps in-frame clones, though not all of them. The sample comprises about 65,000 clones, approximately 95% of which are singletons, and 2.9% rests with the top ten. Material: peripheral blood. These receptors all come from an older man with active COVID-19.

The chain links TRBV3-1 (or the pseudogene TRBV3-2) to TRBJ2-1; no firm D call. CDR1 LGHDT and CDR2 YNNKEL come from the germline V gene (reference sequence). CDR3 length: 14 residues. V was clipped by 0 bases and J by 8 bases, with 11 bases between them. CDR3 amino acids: CASSQDSPSHEQFF. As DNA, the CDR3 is TGTGCCAGCAGCCAAGACAGTCCTAGTCATGAGCAGTTCTTC.

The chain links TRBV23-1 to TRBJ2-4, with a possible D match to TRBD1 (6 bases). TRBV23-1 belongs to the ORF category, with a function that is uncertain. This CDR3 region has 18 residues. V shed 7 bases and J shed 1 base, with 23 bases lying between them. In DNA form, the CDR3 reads TGCGCCAGCACCGCCACCCACAGGGAAGCGGTGGCCAAAAACATTCAGTACTTC. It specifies CASTATHREAVAKNIQYF.

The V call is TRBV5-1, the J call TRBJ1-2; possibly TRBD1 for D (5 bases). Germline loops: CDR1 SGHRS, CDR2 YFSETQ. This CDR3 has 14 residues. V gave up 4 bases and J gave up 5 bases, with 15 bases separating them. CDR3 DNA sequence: TGCGCCAGCAGCACGTCGACAGTGCAGTATGGCTACACCTTC. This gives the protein CASSTSTVQYGYTF. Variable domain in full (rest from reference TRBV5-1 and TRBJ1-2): KAGVTQTPRYLIKTRGQQVTLSCSPISGHRSVSWYQQTPGQGLQFLFEYFSETQRNKGNFPGRFSGRQFSNSRSEMNVSTLELGDSALYLCASSTSTVQYGYTFGSGTRLTVV.

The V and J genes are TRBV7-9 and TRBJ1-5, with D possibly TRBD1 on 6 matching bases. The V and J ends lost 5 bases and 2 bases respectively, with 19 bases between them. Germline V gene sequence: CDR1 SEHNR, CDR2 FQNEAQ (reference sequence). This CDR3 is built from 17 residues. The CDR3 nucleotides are TGTGCCAGCAGCCTAACTCAGGGGATGGCCGGCAATCAGCCCCAGCATTTT. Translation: CASSLTQGMAGNQPQHF.

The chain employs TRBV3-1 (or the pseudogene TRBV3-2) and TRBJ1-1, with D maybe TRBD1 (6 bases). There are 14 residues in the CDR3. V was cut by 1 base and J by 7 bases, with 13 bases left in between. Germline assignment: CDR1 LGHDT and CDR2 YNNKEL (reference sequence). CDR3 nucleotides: TGTGCCAGCAGCCAAGCCGGGACACACAATGAAGCTTTCTTT. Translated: CASSQAGTHNEAFF.

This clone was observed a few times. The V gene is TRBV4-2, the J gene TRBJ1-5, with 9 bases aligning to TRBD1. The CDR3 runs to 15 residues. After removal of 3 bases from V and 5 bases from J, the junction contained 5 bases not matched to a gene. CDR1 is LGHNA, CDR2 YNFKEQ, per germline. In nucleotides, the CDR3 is TGTGCCAGCAGCCATCGACAGGGGGACGATCAGCCCCAGCATTTT. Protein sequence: CASSHRQGDDQPQHF.

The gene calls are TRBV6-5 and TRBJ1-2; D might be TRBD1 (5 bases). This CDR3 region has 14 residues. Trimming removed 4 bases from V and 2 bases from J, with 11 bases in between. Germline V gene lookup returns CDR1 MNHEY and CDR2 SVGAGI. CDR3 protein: CASSSRTGNYGYTF. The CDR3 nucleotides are TGTGCCAGCAGTTCCAGAACAGGAAACTATGGCTACACCTTC.

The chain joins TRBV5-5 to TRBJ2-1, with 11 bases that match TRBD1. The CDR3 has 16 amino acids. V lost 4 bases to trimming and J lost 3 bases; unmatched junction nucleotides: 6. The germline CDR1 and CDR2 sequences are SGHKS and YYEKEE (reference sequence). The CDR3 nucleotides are TGTGCCAGCAGCATCTCCGGGACAGGGGGCTACAATGAGCAGTTCTTC. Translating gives CASSISGTGGYNEQFF. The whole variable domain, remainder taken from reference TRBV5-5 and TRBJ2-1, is DAGVTQSPTHLIKTRGQQVTLRCSPISGHKSVSWYQQVLGQGPQFIFQYYEKEERGRGNFPDRFSARQFPNYSSELNVNALLLGDSALYLCASSISGTGGYNEQFFGPGTRLTVL.

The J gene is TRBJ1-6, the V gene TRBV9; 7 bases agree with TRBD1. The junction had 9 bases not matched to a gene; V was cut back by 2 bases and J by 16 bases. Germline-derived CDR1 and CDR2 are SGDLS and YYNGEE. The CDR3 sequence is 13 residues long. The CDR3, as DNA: TGTGCCAGCAGCGTCTTATCGGGGACAGCTCTCCACTTT. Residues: CASSVLSGTALHF.